This TCR beta chain was obtained from a study of blood T cell repertoires in COVID-19. Study summary: The study drew acute and convalescent COVID-19 samples from the United States, Italy and Spain. T cells, B-cell-depleted T cells, or PBMCs provided the cDNA or gDNA that served as material.

In the original analysis: Estimated nucleated cell counts came from reference gene primer amplification. Measured with immunoSEQ multiplex PCR; TCRdb has only the in-frame clones, and not every one. Clone size and V and J calls were adopted from that table, with D and trimming inferred from the DNA. The sample has just over 90,000 clones; just under 80% are singletons. CDR1 is SGHNT and CDR2 is YYREEE in the germline V gene (reference sequence). Losses at the gene ends were 4 bases for V and 5 bases for J; bases not matched to a gene: 7. The CDR3 has 16 amino acids. Input material: peripheral blood. The sequence was obtained from a human donor in a cohort sampled during active COVID-19. The chain carries TRBV5-4 and TRBJ2-1; 12 bases fit TRBD2. The CDR3 DNA is TGTGCCAGCAGCACTGCTAGCGGGGGGGGAGACAATGAGCAGTTCTTC. This sequence encodes CASSTASGGGDNEQFF.